This is a list of T cell receptor beta chains from one sample in a study of metastatic and nonmetastatic thyroid tumors. TCRdb reassembled clones from the PCR reads with MiXCR. The data contain over 20,000 clones, 28% of them seen just once; the ten biggest clones take up about 14%. Sequenced material: tumor tissue. The receptors come from a male donor with papillary thyroid cancer or a benign thyroid nodule (not recorded which). Some clones in this sample may be carry-over from other donors' samples. The CDR3 runs from the conserved cysteine through the conserved F or W. D genes are given only for firm matches. For some rows the clone size is stated as once, few or many, or as a class when expanded; others skip it.

v_gene	j_gene	d_gene	abundance	CDR3nt	CDR3aa
TRBV19	TRBJ2-3	TRBD1	medium-sized	TGTGCCAGTAAGACAGGGAGTGGCCAGGGTACGCAGTATTTT	CASKTGSGQGTQYF
TRBV12-3/TRBV12-4	TRBJ2-7	-	-	TGTGCCAGCAGTTTTAATCTAGAGCAGTACTTC	CASSFNLEQYF
TRBV12-3/TRBV12-4	TRBJ2-3	-	-	TGTGCACTCATGGACAGTAACACAGATACGCAGTATTTT	CALMDSNTDTQYF
TRBV6-5	TRBJ2-1	-	few	TGTGCCAGCAGTTACTCTCGGTCTCCACTCTTTATTTACAATGAGCAGTTCTTC	CASSYSRSPLFIYNEQFF
TRBV6-5	TRBJ2-5	-	few	TGTGCCAGCAGTTACTCGAGGGGGAAAGGGACCCAGTACTTC	CASSYSRGKGTQYF
TRBV4-1	TRBJ2-7	TRBD2	medium-sized	TGCGCCAGCAGCCAAGATATCGAGCGGGAGTTAATCTACGAGCAGTACTTC	CASSQDIERELIYEQYF
TRBV4-1	TRBJ2-5	TRBD2	many	TGCGCCAGCAGCCAAGAATTCGGCGGGAGCCTCCAAGAGACCCAGTACTTC	CASSQEFGGSLQETQYF
TRBV20-1	TRBJ1-5	TRBD1	-	TGCAGTGCTGGGGGGGACAGGGTTAACTTCAGCAATCAGCCCCAGCATTTT	CSAGGDRVNFSNQPQHF
TRBV20-1	TRBJ2-1	TRBD2	few	TGCAGTGCTAGAGATCTCGGACTAGCGGGGTTGGATGAGCAGTTCTTC	CSARDLGLAGLDEQFF
TRBV9	TRBJ1-4	TRBD1	once	TGTGCCAGCAGCCTGGCAGGGGGTTATGAAAAACTGTTTTTT	CASSLAGGYEKLFF
TRBV5-1	TRBJ2-5	TRBD2	many	TGCGCCAGCAGCTTAGACTTCCGGGAGGGCCTAGAGACCCAGTACTTC	CASSLDFREGLETQYF
TRBV4-1	TRBJ1-2	-	-	TGCGCCAGCAGCCAAGATTCGGCTAACTATGGCTACACCTTC	CASSQDSANYGYTF
TRBV5-1	TRBJ2-7	TRBD2	medium-sized	TGCGCCAGCAGCTTGAGCGGGAGGTACGAGCAGTACTTC	CASSLSGRYEQYF
TRBV5-1	TRBJ1-6	-	-	TGCGCCAGCACCCTAAATACGGATTCACCCCTCCACTTT	CASTLNTDSPLHF
TRBV28	TRBJ2-1	TRBD2	-	TGTGCCAGCAGTTTATCTTACAGGGGCGATCTAGCGGGGGGCTACAATGAGCAGTTCTTC	CASSLSYRGDLAGGYNEQFF
TRBV7-2	TRBJ2-7	-	medium-sized	TGTGCCAGCAGCTTGGCAGGCGCCAGCTCCTACGAGCAGTACTTC	CASSLAGASSYEQYF
TRBV12-3/TRBV12-4	TRBJ2-7	TRBD1	few	TGTGCCAGCAGCAGGACAGGGGGCTCCTACGAGCAGTACTTC	CASSRTGGSYEQYF
TRBV19	TRBJ1-5	-	-	TGTGCCAGTAGTAATTGGGGAGAGGATCAGCCCCAGCATTTT	CASSNWGEDQPQHF
TRBV5-8	TRBJ1-3	TRBD1	-	TGTGCCAGCAGCTTGGCCTGGGGACAGGGGGCGAACACCATATATTTT	CASSLAWGQGANTIYF
TRBV28	TRBJ1-5	-	few	TGTGCCAGCAGTTTACAGGGCACACAGCCCCAGCATTTT	CASSLQGTQPQHF
TRBV2	TRBJ2-3	TRBD1	-	TGTGCCAGCAGCTCGGGACAGGCCTCCACAGATACGCAGTATTTT	CASSSGQASTDTQYF
TRBV6-5	TRBJ2-7	TRBD2	medium-sized	TGTGCCAGCAGTTACTCCGGGCTAGCGGGAGGGCGCGAGCAGTACTTC	CASSYSGLAGGREQYF
TRBV7-8	TRBJ2-7	TRBD2	-	TGTGCCAGCAGCTTAGTGGGGACTAGCTTAAACGAGCAGTACTTC	CASSLVGTSLNEQYF
TRBV9	TRBJ2-1	TRBD1	many	TGTGCCAGCAGCGTAGATCCAGGGGGCAATGAGCAGTTCTTC	CASSVDPGGNEQFF
TRBV27	TRBJ2-7	TRBD2	few	TGTGCCAGCAGTTTCCGGGAGGGCCCCTACGAGCAGTACTTC	CASSFREGPYEQYF
TRBV6-4	TRBJ2-3	-	many	TGTGCCAGCAGTGATGGTAGCACAGATACGCAGTATTTT	CASSDGSTDTQYF
TRBV27	TRBJ2-7	-	-	TGTGCCAGCAGTTTTGTGGGAAGCTCCTACGAGCAGTACTTC	CASSFVGSSYEQYF
TRBV15	TRBJ2-7	TRBD1	few	TGTGCCACCAGCAGAGGGACAGGGCGCGAGCAGTACTTC	CATSRGTGREQYF
TRBV6-1	TRBJ1-5	-	many	TGTGCCAGCAGTGAAGTGGGGGCAGCCTTTTATCAGCCCCAGCATTTT	CASSEVGAAFYQPQHF
TRBV28	TRBJ1-1	-	many	TGTGCCAGCATTAGGTCGGGCGTCCAGTTTACTGAAGCTTTCTTT	CASIRSGVQFTEAFF
TRBV15	TRBJ1-1	-	-	TGTGCCACCAGCAGAGATCAGTGGGGGGCAGCAAACACTGAAGCTTTCTTT	CATSRDQWGAANTEAFF
TRBV28	TRBJ1-2	TRBD1	-	TGTGCCAGCAGCTACCGGGACAGTCTGGGACGGGGCTACACCTTC	CASSYRDSLGRGYTF
TRBV6-2/TRBV6-3	TRBJ1-6	TRBD1	-	TGTGCCAGCAGTTACGACAGGGCCACCCATAATTCACCCCTCCACTTT	CASSYDRATHNSPLHF
TRBV7-8	TRBJ1-2	-	-	TGTGCCAGCAGCTCGCGGACTCGGACGGAGGGCAACTATGGCTACACCTTC	CASSSRTRTEGNYGYTF
TRBV12-3/TRBV12-4	TRBJ2-7	-	medium-sized	TGTGCCAGCAGTGCCCAGGGATACGAGCAGTACTTC	CASSAQGYEQYF
TRBV12-3/TRBV12-4	TRBJ2-7	-	-	TGTGCCAGCAGCAGGGCCAGCACCTACGAGCAGTACTTC	CASSRASTYEQYF
TRBV5-1	TRBJ2-2	-	many	TGCGCCAGCAGGGTTGCACGAAGAACAGGGAATCCTGCGAACACCGGGGAGCTGTTTTTT	CASRVARRTGNPANTGELFF